The 23 T cell receptor beta chains presented below share a single source sample, sequenced in a study of radiation and T cells in renal cell carcinoma (dated by TCRdb to about 2020). The time point label here, explained by the study, means: blood 4 weeks post-SBRT, at nephrectomy. This specimen's treatment or condition label, per the study, means: 15 Gy SBRT to primary tumor, nephrectomy 4 weeks later. Preparation of the library involved the immunoSEQ multiplex PCR assay. TCRdb's version of the immuneACCESS table is confined to in-frame rearrangements and falls short of the full clone set. An unresolved V gene accounts for under half of the shortfall where checked; the remainder is of unknown origin. In all, the sample holds more than 120,000 clones, and around 88% of those were seen once. The ten largest clonotypes hold around 17% of the sample. The sample in question was blood, obtained from a patient whose treatment included radiotherapy and nephrectomy. The receptor set was obtained from a woman between 45 and 65 years old with renal cell carcinoma.

The chain recombines TRBV6-1 with TRBJ2-3; D might be TRBD2 (7 bases). The germline CDR1 and CDR2 sequences are MNHNS and SASEGT. The CDR3 length is 15 residues. Trimming took off 7 bases at V and 6 bases at J, with 20 bases between the two ends. The CDR3 protein is CASNVGGGLFDTQYF. The CDR3 DNA is TGTGCCAGCAATGTCGGCGGGGGCCTGTTCGATACGCAGTATTTT.

This clone was detected ten times or more. Germline is not matched at one junction end, which may reflect a read error. The rearrangement links TRBV10-2 to TRBJ1-1; 11 bases line up with TRBD1. Per the germline V gene, CDR1 is WSHSY and CDR2 is SAAADI. The CDR3 has 12 amino acids. The DNA of the CDR3 is TGCGCCAGCAGTGAAGGACAGGGGGCCGCTGGCTTT. This translates into CASSEGQGAAGF.

V and J are TRBV4-3 and TRBJ2-5; D not certain. The CDR3 length is 14 residues. Germline V gene sequence: CDR1 LGHNA, CDR2 YSLEER. The V gene lost 4 bases and the J gene lost 5 bases, with 14 bases spanning the gap. CDR3 DNA sequence: TGCGCCAGCAGCCGATCGAGAACCGGCGAGACCCAGTACTTC. It yields the protein CASSRSRTGETQYF.

This clone has just one count. The V gene is TRBV6-6, the J gene TRBJ2-7, with TRBD1 matching 9 bases. The CDR3 is 14 residues long. Unmatched junction bases numbered 5, after V lost 4 bases and J lost 4 bases. CDR1 and CDR2 from the germline V gene are MNHNY and SVGAGI (reference sequence). The CDR3 DNA reads TGTGCCAGCAGTTTATCACAGGGGGCGTACGAGCAGTACTTC. This sequence encodes CASSLSQGAYEQYF.

This clone was seen more than once but under ten times. The rearrangement joins TRBV28 to TRBJ2-5; D may be TRBD1 or TRBD2 (5 bases each). Trimming removed 10 bases at V and 3 bases at J, with 12 bases between. Germline V gene data show CDR1 as MDHEN and CDR2 as SYDVKM. The CDR3 spans 12 residues. The CDR3 nucleotides read TGTGCCACCTTACTAGGGGAAGAGACCCAGTACTTC. The encoded protein is CATLLGEETQYF. The variable domain in full, completed from reference TRBV28 and TRBJ2-5, reads DVKVTQSSRYLVKRTGEKVFLECVQDMDHENMFWYRQDPGLGLRLIYFSYDVKMKEKGDIPEGYSVSREKKERFSLILESASTNQTSMYLCATLLGEETQYFGPGTRLLVL.

This chain links TRBV6-5 with TRBJ1-5, with D perhaps TRBD1 (6 bases). There are 14 residues in the CDR3. V was clipped by 2 bases and J by 6 bases, with 11 bases between them. Per the germline V gene, CDR1 is MNHEY and CDR2 is SVGAGI. In DNA form, the CDR3 reads TGTGCCAGCAGTTACGGGGGCTCGGGTCAGCCCCAGCATTTT. Its protein is CASSYGGSGQPQHF.

The rearrangement links TRBV5-4 to TRBJ2-7, with D perhaps assigned TRBD1 or TRBD2 (6 bases each). Looked up from germline, CDR1 is SGHNT and CDR2 is YYREEE (reference sequence). CDR3 size: 15 residues. V was clipped by 4 bases and J by 0 bases, with 14 bases between them. CDR3 bases: TGTGCCAGCAGCAAGGGGGGCGGGGCCTCCTACGAGCAGTACTTC. Translating it yields CASSKGGGASYEQYF. The variable domain in full, completed from reference TRBV5-4 and TRBJ2-7, reads ETGVTQSPTHLIKTRGQQVTLRCSSQSGHNTVSWYQQALGQGPQFIFQYYREEENGRGNFPPRFSGLQFPNYSSELNVNALELDDSALYLCASSKGGGASYEQYFGPGTRLTVT.

This chain links TRBV7-6 with TRBJ2-7, with D perhaps TRBD1 (6 bases). The CDR3 is made up of 15 amino acids. Trimming removed 5 bases at V and 0 bases at J, with 14 bases between. Germline values: CDR1 SGHVS, CDR2 FNYEAQ. The chain's CDR3 is CASSAGQSSSYEQYF. In DNA form, the CDR3 reads TGTGCCAGCAGCGCCGGACAGAGTAGCTCCTACGAGCAGTACTTC. The entire variable domain, with the rest obtained from reference TRBV7-6 and TRBJ2-7, is as follows: GAGVSQSPRYKVTKRGQDVALRCDPISGHVSLYWYRQALGQGPEFLTYFNYEAQQDKSGLPNDRFSAERPEGSISTLTIQRTEQRDSAMYRCASSAGQSSSYEQYFGPGTRLTVT.

The V call is TRBV13, the J call TRBJ2-5; TRBD2 is a possible D gene (6 bases). Germline V CDR1 and CDR2: PRHDT, FYEKMQ (reference sequence). The CDR3 is 16 amino acids. V gave up 1 base and J gave up 2 bases, with 14 bases separating them. The CDR3 coding sequence is TGTGCCAGCAGCTTAGCCACTAGCAGCCTGCAAGAGACCCAGTACTTC. This sequence encodes CASSLATSSLQETQYF.

The chain employs TRBV7-2 and TRBJ2-1; D unclear. Germline V lookup: CDR1 SGHTA, CDR2 FQGNSA. This CDR3 is 14 amino acids long. The V end was cut by 2 bases, the J end by 5 bases, with 10 bases between. This CDR3 reads CASSLQADDNEQFF. The CDR3 DNA is TGTGCCAGCAGCTTACAGGCGGACGACAATGAGCAGTTCTTC.

The chain recombines TRBV9 with TRBJ2-6; unclear D gene. The V gene lost 0 bases and the J gene lost 0 bases, with 10 bases spanning the gap. This CDR3 contains 17 residues. In germline, CDR1 is SGDLS, CDR2 YYNGEE. The DNA for the CDR3 is TGTGCCAGCAGCGTAGGTTACAGCAACTCTGGGGCCAACGTCCTGACTTTC. It encodes CASSVGYSNSGANVLTF.

V is TRBV27 and J is TRBJ1-1; D uncertain. There are 13 residues in the CDR3. Between the trimmed V and J ends, which lost 2 bases and 5 bases, there was a span of 9 bases. CDR1 is MNHEY, CDR2 SMNVEV, per germline (reference sequence). CDR3 amino acids: CASSLEGGTEAFF. CDR3 bases: TGTGCCAGCAGTTTAGAGGGCGGTACTGAAGCTTTCTTT.

As concerns this clone: Other DNA sequences in this specimen translate into the identical CDR3. The chain uses TRBV7-2 and TRBJ2-7; TRBD2 is a possible D gene (5 bases). The CDR3 sequence is 14 residues long. V was trimmed by 2 bases and J by 2 bases, leaving 10 bases between them. Germline V gene data show CDR1 as SGHTA and CDR2 as FQGNSA. CDR3 sequence reads: CASSLTSGTYEQYF. Written as DNA, the CDR3 is TGTGCCAGCAGCTTAACCAGCGGAACCTACGAGCAGTACTTC.

V gene TRBV9 combines with J gene TRBJ2-5; 8 bases line up with TRBD2. The J segment lost 2 bases and the V segment lost 6 bases, leaving 6 bases of the junction unmatched. Germline V CDR1 and CDR2: SGDLS, YYNGEE. The CDR3 sequence is 14 residues long. DNA of the CDR3: TGTGCCAGCACCGTGAGCGGGGGTCAAGAGACCCAGTACTTC. Translating gives CASTVSGGQETQYF.

J is TRBJ2-2 and V is TRBV5-4; 8 bases fit TRBD1. Germline-derived CDR1 and CDR2 are SGHNT and YYREEE (reference sequence). CDR3 length equals 16 residues. V lost 3 bases and J lost 3; bases outside the gene matches: 7. CDR3 nucleotide sequence: TGTGCCAGCAGCTCAAAGACAGGGGATGACACCGGGGAGCTGTTTTTT. It specifies CASSSKTGDDTGELFF.

The CDR3 spells CASSRGRNEQFF. CDR3 nucleotide sequence: TGTGCCAGTAGCAGGGGGCGGAATGAGCAGTTCTTC. The rearrangement joins TRBV19 to TRBJ2-1; 8 nucleotides line up with TRBD1. The CDR3 is 12 residues long. With 6 bases clipped from V and 7 bases from J, the junction kept 2 bases outside the gene matches. Germline V CDR1 and CDR2: LNHDA, SQIVND (reference sequence).

This rearrangement joins TRBV9 to TRBJ2-1, with 11 bases aligning to TRBD1. In germline, CDR1 is SGDLS, CDR2 YYNGEE. The V segment lost 1 base and the J segment 6 bases; nucleotides outside the gene matches: 3. This CDR3 has 15 residues. The CDR3 DNA sequence: TGTGCCAGCAGCGTATACGGGACAGGGGGCAATGAGCAGTTCTTC. Translation: CASSVYGTGGNEQFF.

J is TRBJ2-7 and V is TRBV15, with TRBD2 matching 14 bases. Trimming cost V 4 bases and J 9 bases; bases outside gene matches: 5. Germline V gene lookup returns CDR1 LNHNV and CDR2 YYDKDF (reference sequence). The CDR3 runs 14 residues. DNA of the CDR3: TGTGCCACCAGCAAGGGACTAGCGGGAGAAGGGCAGTACTTC. Protein sequence: CATSKGLAGEGQYF.

The CDR3 here is CASSLGGMETQYF. CDR3 nucleotide sequence: TGTGCCAGCAGCTTGGGGGGGATGGAGACCCAGTACTTC. This chain links TRBV7-2 with TRBJ2-5; 7 nucleotides match TRBD2. From germline, CDR1 is SGHTA and CDR2 FQGNSA. With 3 bases clipped from V and 5 bases from J, the junction kept 3 bases outside the gene matches. The CDR3 spans 13 residues.

The chain combines TRBV6-4 with TRBJ2-3; TRBD2 matches at 13 bases. The germline V gene has CDR1 MRHNA and CDR2 SNTAGT. The ends lost 2 bases at V and 4 bases at J; junction bases unmatched: 0. CDR3 length: 15 amino acids. The CDR3 sequence: CASSDGTSGADTQYF. The DNA for the CDR3 is TGTGCCAGCAGTGACGGGACTAGCGGGGCAGATACGCAGTATTTT.

This clone was recorded a few times. This chain joins TRBV28 and TRBJ2-7; D unresolved. The germline CDR1 and CDR2 sequences are MDHEN and SYDVKM. The V end lost 7 bases, the J end lost 2 bases, and 9 bases lay between the germline ends. CDR3 length: 12 amino acids. CDR3 in amino acids: CASTLGPYEQYF. The CDR3 DNA reads TGTGCCAGCACCCTCGGCCCCTACGAGCAGTACTTC.

The chain carries TRBV7-2 and TRBJ1-4, with D possibly being TRBD1 (5 bases). Germline assignment: CDR1 SGHTA and CDR2 FQGNSA. The CDR3 has 14 residues. The V and J ends lost 5 bases and 3 bases respectively, with 10 bases between them. The CDR3 here is CASSPGTPNEKLFF. In DNA, the CDR3 is TGTGCCAGCAGCCCGGGGACGCCTAATGAAAAACTGTTTTTT.

The chain employs TRBV7-2 and TRBJ2-3; TRBD2 aligns across 7 bases. The germline gives CDR1 SGHTA, CDR2 FQGNSA. Losses at the gene ends were 9 bases for V and 6 bases for J; bases not matched to a gene: 12. The CDR3 is made up of 14 amino acids. CDR3 in DNA: TGTGCCAGTACGGGAGGTAACACCCGTGATACGCAGTATTTT. This gives the protein CASTGGNTRDTQYF.